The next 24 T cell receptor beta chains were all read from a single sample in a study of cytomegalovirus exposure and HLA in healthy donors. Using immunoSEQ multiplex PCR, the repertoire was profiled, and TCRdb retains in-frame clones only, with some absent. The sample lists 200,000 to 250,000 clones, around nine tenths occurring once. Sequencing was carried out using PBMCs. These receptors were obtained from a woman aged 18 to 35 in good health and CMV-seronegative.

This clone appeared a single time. CDR3 sequence: CASSKWVAGAVYNEQFF. CDR3 DNA sequence: TGTGCCAGCAGCAAATGGGTAGCGGGAGCGGTCTACAATGAGCAGTTCTTC. This sequence joins TRBV21-1 and TRBJ2-1; no check of the table's D call, TRBD2, against the DNA was made. TRBV21-1 is recorded as a pseudogene. The CDR3 runs 17 residues.

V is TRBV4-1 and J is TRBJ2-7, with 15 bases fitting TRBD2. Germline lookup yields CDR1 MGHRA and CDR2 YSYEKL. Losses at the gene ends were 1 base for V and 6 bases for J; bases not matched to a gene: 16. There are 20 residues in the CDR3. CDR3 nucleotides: TGCGCCAGCAGCCAAGGTCCGGGACTAGCGGGAGGACGCGTGAGTCGCGAGCAGTACTTC. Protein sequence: CASSQGPGLAGGRVSREQYF.

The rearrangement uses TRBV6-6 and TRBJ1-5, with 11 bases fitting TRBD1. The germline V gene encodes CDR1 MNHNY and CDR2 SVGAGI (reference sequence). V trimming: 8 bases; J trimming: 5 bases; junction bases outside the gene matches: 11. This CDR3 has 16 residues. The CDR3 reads CASSNYGGQGDQPQHF. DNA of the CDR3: TGTGCCAGCTCTAACTATGGGGGACAGGGGGATCAGCCCCAGCATTTT.

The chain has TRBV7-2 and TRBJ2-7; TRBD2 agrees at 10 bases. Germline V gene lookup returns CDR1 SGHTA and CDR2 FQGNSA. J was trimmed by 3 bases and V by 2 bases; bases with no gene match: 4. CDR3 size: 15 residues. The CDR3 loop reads CASSLQTSGIYEQYF. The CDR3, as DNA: TGTGCCAGCAGCTTACAAACTAGCGGGATCTACGAGCAGTACTTC.

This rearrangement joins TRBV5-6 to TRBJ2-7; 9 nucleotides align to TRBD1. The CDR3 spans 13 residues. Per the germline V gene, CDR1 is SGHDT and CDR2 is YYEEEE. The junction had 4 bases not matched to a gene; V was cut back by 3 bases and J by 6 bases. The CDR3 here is CASSYGTGSEQYF. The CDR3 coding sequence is TGTGCCAGCAGCTACGGGACAGGGAGCGAGCAGTACTTC.

CDR3 coding DNA: TGTGCCAGTACCCCCCTAGTCGGACTTTACAATGAGCAGTTCTTC. Protein product: CASTPLVGLYNEQFF. V is TRBV19 and J is TRBJ2-1, with D possibly TRBD2 on 5 matching bases. V was pared by 7 bases and J by 4 bases, with 17 bases between. The germline CDR1 and CDR2 sequences are LNHDA and SQIVND (reference sequence). CDR3 length: 15 amino acids.

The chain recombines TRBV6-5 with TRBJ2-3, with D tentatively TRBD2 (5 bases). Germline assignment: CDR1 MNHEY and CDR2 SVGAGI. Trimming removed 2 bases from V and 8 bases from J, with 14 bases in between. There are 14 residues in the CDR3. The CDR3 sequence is CASSYDLGVGTQYF. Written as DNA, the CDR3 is TGTGCCAGCAGTTACGACCTCGGGGTGGGTACGCAGTATTTT.

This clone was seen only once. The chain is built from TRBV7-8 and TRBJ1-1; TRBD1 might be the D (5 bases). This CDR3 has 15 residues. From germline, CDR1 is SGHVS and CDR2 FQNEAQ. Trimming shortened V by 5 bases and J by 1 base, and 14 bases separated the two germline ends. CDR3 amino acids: CASSLNRGWNTEAFF. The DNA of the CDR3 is TGTGCCAGCAGCCTTAATAGGGGTTGGAACACTGAAGCTTTCTTT.

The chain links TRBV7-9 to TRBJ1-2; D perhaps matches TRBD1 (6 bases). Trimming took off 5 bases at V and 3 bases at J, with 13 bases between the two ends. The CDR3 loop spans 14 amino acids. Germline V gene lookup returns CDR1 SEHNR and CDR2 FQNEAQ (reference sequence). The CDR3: CASSPMGAHYGYTF. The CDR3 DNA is TGTGCCAGCAGCCCCATGGGGGCCCACTATGGCTACACCTTC.

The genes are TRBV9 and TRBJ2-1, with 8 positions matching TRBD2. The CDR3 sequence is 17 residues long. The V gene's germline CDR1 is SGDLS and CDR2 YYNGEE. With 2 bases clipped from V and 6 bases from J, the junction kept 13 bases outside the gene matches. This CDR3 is CASSVRGRRGGGNEQFF. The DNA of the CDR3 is TGTGCCAGCAGCGTGCGCGGGAGGAGGGGTGGAGGCAATGAGCAGTTCTTC.

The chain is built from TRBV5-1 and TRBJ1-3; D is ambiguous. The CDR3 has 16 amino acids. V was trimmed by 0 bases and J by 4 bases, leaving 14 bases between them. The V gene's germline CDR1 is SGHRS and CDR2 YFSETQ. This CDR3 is CASSLESLMRGNTIYF. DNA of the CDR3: TGCGCCAGCAGCTTGGAATCACTCATGAGAGGAAACACCATATATTTT.

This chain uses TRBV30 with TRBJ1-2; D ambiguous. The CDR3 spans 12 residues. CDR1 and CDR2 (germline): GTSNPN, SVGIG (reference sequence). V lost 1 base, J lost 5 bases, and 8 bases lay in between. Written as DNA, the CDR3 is TGTGCCTGGAGTGCCCAGATATATGGCTACACCTTC. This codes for CAWSAQIYGYTF. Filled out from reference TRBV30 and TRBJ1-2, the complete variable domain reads SQTIHQWPATLVQPVGSPLSLECTVEGTSNPNLYWYRQAAGRGLQLLFYSVGIGQISSEVPQNLSASRPQDRQFILSSKKLLLSDSGFYLCAWSAQIYGYTFGSGTRLTVV.

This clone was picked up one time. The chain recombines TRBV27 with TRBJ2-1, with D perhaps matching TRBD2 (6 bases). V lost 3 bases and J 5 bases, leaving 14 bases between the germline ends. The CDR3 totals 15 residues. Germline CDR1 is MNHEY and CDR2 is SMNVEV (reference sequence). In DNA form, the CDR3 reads TGTGCCAGCAGTTTTTGGCTAGCGATTCACAATGAGCAGTTCTTC. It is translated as CASSFWLAIHNEQFF.

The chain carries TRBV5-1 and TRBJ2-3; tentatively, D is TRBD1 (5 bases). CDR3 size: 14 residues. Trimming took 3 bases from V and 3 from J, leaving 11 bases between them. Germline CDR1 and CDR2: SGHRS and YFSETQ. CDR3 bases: TGCGCCAGCAGCTCCACAGGTGGGACAGATACGCAGTATTTT. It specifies CASSSTGGTDTQYF.

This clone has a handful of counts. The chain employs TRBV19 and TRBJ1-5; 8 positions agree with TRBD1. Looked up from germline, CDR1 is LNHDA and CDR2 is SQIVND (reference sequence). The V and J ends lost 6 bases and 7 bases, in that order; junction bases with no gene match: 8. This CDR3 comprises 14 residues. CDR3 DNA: TGTGCCAGTAGCCTCGACAGGGGCGCCCAGCCCCAGCATTTT. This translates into CASSLDRGAQPQHF.

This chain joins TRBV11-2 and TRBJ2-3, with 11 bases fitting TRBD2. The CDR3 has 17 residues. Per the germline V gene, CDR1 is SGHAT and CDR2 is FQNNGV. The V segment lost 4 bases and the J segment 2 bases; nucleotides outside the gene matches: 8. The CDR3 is CASSSPASGRNTDTQYF. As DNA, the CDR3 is TGTGCCAGCAGCTCCCCAGCTAGCGGGAGGAACACAGATACGCAGTATTTT.

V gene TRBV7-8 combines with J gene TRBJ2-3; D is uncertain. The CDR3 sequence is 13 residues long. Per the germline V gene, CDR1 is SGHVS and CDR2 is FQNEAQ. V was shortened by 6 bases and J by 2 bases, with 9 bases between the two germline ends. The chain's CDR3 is CASSRRFTDTQYF. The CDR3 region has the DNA TGTGCCAGCAGTCGGAGATTCACAGATACGCAGTATTTT.

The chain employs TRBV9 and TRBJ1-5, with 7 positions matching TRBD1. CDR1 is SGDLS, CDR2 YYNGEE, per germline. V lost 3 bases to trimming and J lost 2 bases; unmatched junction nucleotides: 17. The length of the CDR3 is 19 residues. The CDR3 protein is CASSARAPDRVDCNQPQHF. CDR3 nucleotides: TGTGCCAGCAGCGCCCGAGCCCCCGACAGGGTCGATTGCAATCAGCCCCAGCATTTT.

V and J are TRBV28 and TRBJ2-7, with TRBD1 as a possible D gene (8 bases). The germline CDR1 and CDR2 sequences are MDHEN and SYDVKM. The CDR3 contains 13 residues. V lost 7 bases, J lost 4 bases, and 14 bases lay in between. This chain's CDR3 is CASTTGGGYEQYF. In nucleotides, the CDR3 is TGTGCCAGCACAACAGGGGGGGGTTACGAGCAGTACTTC.

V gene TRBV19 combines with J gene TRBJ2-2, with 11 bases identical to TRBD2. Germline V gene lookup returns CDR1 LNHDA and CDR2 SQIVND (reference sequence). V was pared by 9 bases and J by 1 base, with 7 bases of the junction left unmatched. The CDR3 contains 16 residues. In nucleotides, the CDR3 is TGTGCCAGCTCCTCGCTAGCGGGGGGGAACACCGGGGAGCTGTTTTTT. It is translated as CASSSLAGGNTGELFF.

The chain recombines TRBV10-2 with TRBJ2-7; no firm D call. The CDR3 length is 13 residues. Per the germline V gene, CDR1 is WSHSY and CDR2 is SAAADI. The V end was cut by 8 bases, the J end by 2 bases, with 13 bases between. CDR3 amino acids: CASETSPAYEQYF. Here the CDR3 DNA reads TGCGCCAGCGAGACATCGCCCGCCTACGAGCAGTACTTC.

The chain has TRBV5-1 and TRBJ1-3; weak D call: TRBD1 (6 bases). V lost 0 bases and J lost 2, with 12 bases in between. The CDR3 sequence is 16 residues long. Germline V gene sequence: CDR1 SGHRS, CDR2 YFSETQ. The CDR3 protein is CASSLAAGDTGNTIYF. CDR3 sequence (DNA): TGCGCCAGCAGCTTGGCCGCAGGGGATACTGGAAACACCATATATTTT.

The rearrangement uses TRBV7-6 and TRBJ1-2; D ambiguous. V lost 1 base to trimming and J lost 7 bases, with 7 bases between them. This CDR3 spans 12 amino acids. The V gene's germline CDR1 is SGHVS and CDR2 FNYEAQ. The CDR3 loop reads CASSLDRGGYTF. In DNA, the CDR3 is TGTGCCAGCAGCTTAGATCGGGGTGGCTACACCTTC. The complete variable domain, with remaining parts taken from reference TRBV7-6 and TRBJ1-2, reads GAGVSQSPRYKVTKRGQDVALRCDPISGHVSLYWYRQALGQGPEFLTYFNYEAQQDKSGLPNDRFSAERPEGSISTLTIQRTEQRDSAMYRCASSLDRGGYTFGSGTRLTVV.

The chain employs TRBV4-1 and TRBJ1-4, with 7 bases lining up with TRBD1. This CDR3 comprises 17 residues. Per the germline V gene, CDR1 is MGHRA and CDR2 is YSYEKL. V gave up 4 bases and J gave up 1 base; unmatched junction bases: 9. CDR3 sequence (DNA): TGCGCCAGCAGCCGATTACAGGGGCAGATAACTAATGAAAAACTGTTTTTT. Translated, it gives CASSRLQGQITNEKLFF.